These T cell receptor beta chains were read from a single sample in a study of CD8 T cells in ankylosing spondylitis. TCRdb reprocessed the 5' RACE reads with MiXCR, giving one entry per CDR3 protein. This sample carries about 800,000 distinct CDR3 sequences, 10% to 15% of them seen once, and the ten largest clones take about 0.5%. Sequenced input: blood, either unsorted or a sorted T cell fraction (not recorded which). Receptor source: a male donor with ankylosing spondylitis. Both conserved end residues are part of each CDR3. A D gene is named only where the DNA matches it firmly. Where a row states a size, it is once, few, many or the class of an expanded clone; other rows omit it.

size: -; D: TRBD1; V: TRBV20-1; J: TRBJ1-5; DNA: TGCAGTGCTAAGACCGGGACAGAGGTCAATCAGCCCCAGCATTTT; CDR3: CSAKTGTEVNQPQHF
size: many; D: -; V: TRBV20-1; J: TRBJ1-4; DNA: TGCAGTGCTAGAGCCACGGGACATACAACTAATGAAAAACTGTTTTTT; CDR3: CSARATGHTTNEKLFF
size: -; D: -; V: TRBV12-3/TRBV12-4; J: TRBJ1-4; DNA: TGTGCCAGCAGTCATCAGGGAATGGAAGAAAAACTGTTTTTT; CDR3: CASSHQGMEEKLFF
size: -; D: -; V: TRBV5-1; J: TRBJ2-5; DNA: TGCGCCAGCAGCTCCCGGGCCCCACAAGAGACCCAGTACTTC; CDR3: CASSSRAPQETQYF
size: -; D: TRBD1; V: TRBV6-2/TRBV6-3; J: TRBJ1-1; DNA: TGTGCCAGCAGTAAGAGGACAGGAAGGGGGAACACTGAAGCTTTCTTT; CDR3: CASSKRTGRGNTEAFF
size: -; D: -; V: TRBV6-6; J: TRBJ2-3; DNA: TGTGCCAGCAAGGGGCGGGCCTCCACAGATACGCAGTATTTT; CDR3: CASKGRASTDTQYF
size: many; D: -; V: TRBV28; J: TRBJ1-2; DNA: TGTGCCAGCAGTTTATTATACCGTTACTATGGCTACACCTTC; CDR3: CASSLLYRYYGYTF
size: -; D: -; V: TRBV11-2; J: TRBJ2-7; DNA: TGTGCCAGCAGCTTCCGACGGTTATTATACGAGCAGTACTTC; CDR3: CASSFRRLLYEQYF
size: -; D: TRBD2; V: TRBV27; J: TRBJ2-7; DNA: TGTGCCAGCAGACTTACTAGCGGAGAGCAGTACTTC; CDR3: CASRLTSGEQYF
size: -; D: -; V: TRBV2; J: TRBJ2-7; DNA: TGTGCCAGCAGTGTAGACAGGCCTACCGACGAGCAGTACTTC; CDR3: CASSVDRPTDEQYF
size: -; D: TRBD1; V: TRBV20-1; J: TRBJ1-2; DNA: TGCAGAGCCACCGACAGGGCTAACTATGGCTACACCTTC; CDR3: CRATDRANYGYTF
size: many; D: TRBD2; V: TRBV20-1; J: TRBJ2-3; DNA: TGCAGTGCTAGGACTAGCGGGAGTGATACGCAGTATTTT; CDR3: CSARTSGSDTQYF
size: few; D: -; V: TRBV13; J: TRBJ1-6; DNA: TGTGCCAGCAGCCGTTGGGTTAGCGATTCACCCCTCCACTTT; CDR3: CASSRWVSDSPLHF
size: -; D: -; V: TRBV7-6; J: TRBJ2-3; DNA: TGTGCCAGCAGCTTAGGGGCCCGGTTGGATACGCAGTATTTT; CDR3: CASSLGARLDTQYF
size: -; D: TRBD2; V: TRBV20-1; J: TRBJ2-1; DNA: TGCAGTGCTAGAGATATAGGCGGCGGGGGGTCCTACAATGAGCAGTTCTTC; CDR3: CSARDIGGGGSYNEQFF
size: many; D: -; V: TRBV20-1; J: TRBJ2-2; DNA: TGCAGTGCTATTCCCGGGAACACCGGGGAGCTGTTTTTT; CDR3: CSAIPGNTGELFF
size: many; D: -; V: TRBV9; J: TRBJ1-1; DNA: TGTGCCAGCAGCGTACAGGGGAGGGATGAAGCTTTCTTT; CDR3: CASSVQGRDEAFF
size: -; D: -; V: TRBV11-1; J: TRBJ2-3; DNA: TGTGCCAGCAGCTTGAGTTTCAGCACAGATACGCAGTATTTT; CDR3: CASSLSFSTDTQYF
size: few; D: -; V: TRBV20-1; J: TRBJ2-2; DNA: TGCAGTGCTAGACAGACCGCCGGGGAGCTGTTTTTT; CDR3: CSARQTAGELFF
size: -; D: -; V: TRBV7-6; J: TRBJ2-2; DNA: TGTGCCAGCACCCTAGGGGCAGGGATGGACACCGGGGAGCTGTTTTTT; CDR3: CASTLGAGMDTGELFF
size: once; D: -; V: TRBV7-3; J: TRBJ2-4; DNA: TGTGCCAGCAGCCCGGGGGTGGCGGACATTCAGTACTTC; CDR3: CASSPGVADIQYF
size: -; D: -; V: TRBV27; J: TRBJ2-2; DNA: TGTGCCAGTCAGCCAGGAGCGTACACCGGGGAGCTGTTTTTT; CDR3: CASQPGAYTGELFF
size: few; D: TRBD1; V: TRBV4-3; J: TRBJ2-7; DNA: TGCGCCAGCAGCCAAGATGGATCGGGACAGGGTCTGGAGCAGTACTTC; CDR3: CASSQDGSGQGLEQYF
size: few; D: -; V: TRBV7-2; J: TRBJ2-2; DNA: TGTGCCAGCAGCTTATGGGGGGCGGAAGGGGAGCTGTTTTTT; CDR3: CASSLWGAEGELFF
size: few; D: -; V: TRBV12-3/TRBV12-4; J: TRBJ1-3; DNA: TGTGCCAGCAGTTTATCACCCGGGAGTGCTGGAAACACCATATATTTT; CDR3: CASSLSPGSAGNTIYF
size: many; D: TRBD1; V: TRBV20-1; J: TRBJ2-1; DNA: TGCAGTGCTAGAGATAAGCGACAGGGGACCACCTACAATGAGCAGTTCTTC; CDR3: CSARDKRQGTTYNEQFF
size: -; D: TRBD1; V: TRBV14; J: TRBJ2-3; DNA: TGTGCCAGCAGCCAACACAGGGGAAGCACAGATACGCAGTATTTT; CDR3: CASSQHRGSTDTQYF
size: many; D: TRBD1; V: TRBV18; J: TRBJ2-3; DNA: TGTGCCAGCTCACCGGGACAGGTGGGAAGCACAGATACGCAGTATTTT; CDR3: CASSPGQVGSTDTQYF
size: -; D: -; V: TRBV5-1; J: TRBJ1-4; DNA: TGCGCCAGCAGCTTGAACAGGCATGAAAAACTGTTTTTT; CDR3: CASSLNRHEKLFF